This T cell receptor beta chain emerged from a study of cytomegalovirus exposure and HLA in healthy donors. To note about this clone: Its antigen is undetermined.

PCR primers comprised 60 Vbeta and 13 Jbeta primers. The method was immunoSEQ multiplex PCR; TCRdb's version includes in-frame clones alone and lacks a portion of them. This sample's clone table lists 45,000 to 55,000 clones. Overall study findings and caveats: According to a later analysis, donors in an Asian-associated ancestry cluster reportedly had fewer N-insertions than the approximately 670-donor mean. A classifier reportedly called cytomegalovirus status with high sensitivity and specificity.

Unrecorded immune exposures were likely, despite nominal health at sampling. This sequence was found in a woman in her forties or fifties in good health and CMV-seropositive. Sequenced material: PBMCs.

CDR3 sequence reads: CAWSVAKYNEQFF. CDR3 nucleotide sequence: TGTGCCTGGAGTGTGGCCAAGTACAATGAGCAGTTCTTC. The rearrangement links TRBV30 to TRBJ2-1, with D unclear. CDR3 length equals 13 residues. Germline-derived CDR1 and CDR2 are GTSNPN and SVGIG (reference sequence). V shed 0 bases and J shed 4 bases, with 7 bases lying between them.